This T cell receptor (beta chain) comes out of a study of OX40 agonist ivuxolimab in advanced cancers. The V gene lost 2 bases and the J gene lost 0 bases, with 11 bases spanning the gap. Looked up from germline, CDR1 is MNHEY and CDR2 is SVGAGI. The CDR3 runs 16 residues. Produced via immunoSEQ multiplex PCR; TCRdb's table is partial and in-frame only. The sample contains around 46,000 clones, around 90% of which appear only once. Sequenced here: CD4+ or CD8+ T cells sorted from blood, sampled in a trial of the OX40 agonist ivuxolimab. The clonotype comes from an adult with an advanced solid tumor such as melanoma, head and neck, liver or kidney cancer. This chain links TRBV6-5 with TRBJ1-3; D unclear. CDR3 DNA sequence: TGTGCCAGCAGTTACGGGATAGGGAGCTCTGGAAACACCATATATTTT. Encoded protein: CASSYGIGSSGNTIYF.